What follows is one TCR beta chain and its context. What it binds is unknown. The data derive from a study of spatial heterogeneity in lung cancer. The time point was: sample taken at primary tumor resection. No cells were sorted before sequencing. The whole RNA sequenced was extracted from tumor, nontumor lung or frozen PBMC. TCRdb reprocessed the 5' RACE reads with MiXCR, giving one entry per CDR3 protein. The table has around 12,000 distinct CDR3 sequences, over 6.5% seen once. Findings of the study overall: Mutation tallies in tumors tracked expanded intratumoral alpha and beta TCR counts.

This CDR3 is built from 14 residues. Germline CDR1 and CDR2: SGHTA and FQGNSA. The V end was cut by 0 bases, the J end by 4 bases, with 9 bases between. J is TRBJ1-1 and V is TRBV7-2; D not certain. This receptor was identified in a female donor with early-stage non-small cell lung cancer. Sequencing was performed on lung tumor tissue, taken at surgery. The CDR3 sequence is CASSLAGGGTEAFF. CDR3 in DNA: TGTGCCAGCAGCTTAGCCGGTGGAGGCACTGAAGCTTTCTTT.